These T cell receptor beta chains were read from a single sample in a study of persistence of HIV-infected CD4 T cells. This table comes from immunoSEQ multiplex PCR, and its TCRdb copy is limited to in-frame clones, with some not included. The data contain about 36,000 clones, about 84% of them singletons. Their specific antigens are unknown. Material: cultured CD4+ T cells from PBMCs, obtained from a patient who received antiretroviral therapy. The receptor source for this set is an adult with HIV. The donor label of this sample is uncertain. Both conserved end residues are part of each CDR3. Fields, in order: D gene, V gene, clone size, J gene, CDR3 protein, CDR3 DNA. D genes are given only for firm matches. Clone size is not always given. Where it is, it says once, few, many or a class for expanded clones.

d_call: .
v_call: TRBV27
clone_size: .
j_call: TRBJ2-7
cdr3_aa: CASRDNRGGSFYEQYF
cdr3_nt: TGTGCCAGCAGGGACAACAGGGGGGGATCCTTCTACGAGCAGTACTTC

d_call: TRBD1
v_call: TRBV4-2
clone_size: .
j_call: TRBJ2-5
cdr3_aa: CASSQEGQGGVETQYF
cdr3_nt: TGTGCCAGCAGCCAAGAAGGACAGGGGGGGGTAGAGACCCAGTACTTC

d_call: .
v_call: TRBV2
clone_size: .
j_call: TRBJ1-1
cdr3_aa: CASSPLLSVNTEAFF
cdr3_nt: TGTGCCAGCAGTCCCTTGCTGTCGGTGAACACTGAAGCTTTCTTT

d_call: .
v_call: TRBV28
clone_size: .
j_call: TRBJ2-3
cdr3_aa: CASRPVPVWNRPQTDTQYF
cdr3_nt: TGTGCCAGCAGGCCCGTTCCGGTATGGAACAGGCCTCAAACAGATACGCAGTATTTT

d_call: TRBD2
v_call: TRBV4-2
clone_size: .
j_call: TRBJ2-5
cdr3_aa: CASSQNPAGGLQETQYF
cdr3_nt: TGTGCCAGCAGCCAAAACCCAGCGGGGGGACTACAAGAGACCCAGTACTTC

d_call: .
v_call: TRBV10-3
clone_size: .
j_call: TRBJ1-6
cdr3_aa: CAISATGLDNSPLHF
cdr3_nt: TGTGCCATCAGCGCAACAGGGTTGGATAATTCACCCCTCCACTTT

d_call: TRBD1
v_call: TRBV28
clone_size: .
j_call: TRBJ1-4
cdr3_aa: CASSRPGQGRNEKLFF
cdr3_nt: TGTGCCAGCAGCCGACCGGGACAGGGGCGGAATGAAAAACTGTTTTTT

d_call: .
v_call: TRBV7-9
clone_size: once
j_call: TRBJ2-2
cdr3_aa: CASSLAGGTGELFF
cdr3_nt: TGTGCCAGCAGCTTAGCTGGGGGCACCGGGGAGCTGTTTTTT

d_call: TRBD1
v_call: TRBV19
clone_size: .
j_call: TRBJ1-1
cdr3_aa: CASAWTGLTEAFF
cdr3_nt: TGTGCCAGCGCTTGGACAGGGCTTACTGAAGCTTTCTTT

d_call: TRBD1
v_call: TRBV28
clone_size: .
j_call: TRBJ2-7
cdr3_aa: CASRTGTDYEQYF
cdr3_nt: TGTGCCAGCAGGACAGGGACCGACTACGAGCAGTACTTC

d_call: .
v_call: TRBV7-9
clone_size: few
j_call: TRBJ2-3
cdr3_aa: CASRQAEQADTQYF
cdr3_nt: TGTGCCAGCAGGCAGGCGGAACAGGCAGATACGCAGTATTTT

d_call: TRBD1
v_call: TRBV10-3
clone_size: once
j_call: TRBJ2-1
cdr3_aa: CAIRGDRGALREQFF
cdr3_nt: TGTGCCATCCGGGGGGACAGGGGAGCTTTAAGGGAGCAGTTCTTC

d_call: .
v_call: TRBV18
clone_size: .
j_call: TRBJ2-5
cdr3_aa: CASSPQEGETQYF
cdr3_nt: TGTGCCAGCTCACCACAGGAGGGGGAGACCCAGTACTTC

d_call: .
v_call: TRBV18
clone_size: .
j_call: TRBJ2-1
cdr3_aa: CASSPFERTIYNEQFF
cdr3_nt: TGTGCCAGCTCACCATTCGAGAGGACGATCTACAATGAGCAGTTCTTC

d_call: .
v_call: TRBV27
clone_size: few
j_call: TRBJ1-3
cdr3_aa: CASSPMSSGNTIYF
cdr3_nt: TGTGCCAGCAGCCCAATGAGCTCTGGAAACACCATATATTTT

d_call: TRBD1
v_call: TRBV28
clone_size: .
j_call: TRBJ1-5
cdr3_aa: CASRGGGSQPQHF
cdr3_nt: TGTGCCAGCAGAGGAGGGGGCTCTCAGCCCCAGCATTTT

d_call: .
v_call: TRBV2
clone_size: once
j_call: TRBJ1-1
cdr3_aa: CASSWDKDTEAFF
cdr3_nt: TGTGCCAGCAGCTGGGACAAAGACACTGAAGCTTTCTTT

d_call: .
v_call: TRBV5-5
clone_size: .
j_call: TRBJ2-7
cdr3_aa: CASSFAFEQYF
cdr3_nt: TGTGCCAGCAGCTTCGCGTTCGAGCAGTACTTC

d_call: TRBD1
v_call: TRBV5-5
clone_size: .
j_call: TRBJ1-2
cdr3_aa: CASSSTTGGSNYGYTF
cdr3_nt: TGTGCCAGCAGCTCGACGACAGGGGGCAGCAACTATGGCTACACCTTC

d_call: TRBD1
v_call: TRBV2
clone_size: few
j_call: TRBJ1-2
cdr3_aa: CASSEGGQSYTF
cdr3_nt: TGTGCCAGCAGTGAAGGGGGACAGAGCTACACCTTC

d_call: .
v_call: TRBV19
clone_size: few
j_call: TRBJ2-2
cdr3_aa: CASSPLDGDTGELFF
cdr3_nt: TGTGCCAGTAGTCCCCTTGACGGAGACACCGGGGAGCTGTTTTTT

d_call: .
v_call: TRBV12-3/TRBV12-4
clone_size: .
j_call: TRBJ1-1
cdr3_aa: CASSFQVWAEAFF
cdr3_nt: TGTGCCAGCAGTTTTCAGGTATGGGCTGAAGCTTTCTTT

d_call: .
v_call: TRBV7-9
clone_size: .
j_call: TRBJ2-3
cdr3_aa: CASSLEVGAARYF
cdr3_nt: TGTGCCAGCAGCCTAGAGGTAGGGGCCGCGCGGTATTTT

d_call: .
v_call: TRBV28
clone_size: .
j_call: TRBJ1-4
cdr3_aa: CASSPLTVESEKLFF
cdr3_nt: TGTGCCAGCAGTCCCCTAACAGTTGAAAGTGAAAAACTGTTTTTT

d_call: TRBD1
v_call: TRBV5-1
clone_size: .
j_call: TRBJ2-7
cdr3_aa: CASSLGQGAYEQYF
cdr3_nt: TGCGCCAGCAGCTTGGGTCAGGGGGCATACGAGCAGTACTTC

d_call: .
v_call: TRBV5-1
clone_size: .
j_call: TRBJ2-5
cdr3_aa: CASSPQGGETQYF
cdr3_nt: TGCGCCAGCAGCCCCCAGGGGGGGGAGACCCAGTACTTC

d_call: .
v_call: TRBV6-7
clone_size: few
j_call: TRBJ1-5
cdr3_aa: CASSYGIRGADDSNQPQHF
cdr3_nt: TGTGCCAGCAGTTACGGGATCCGAGGAGCCGACGATAGCAATCAGCCCCAGCATTTT

d_call: TRBD1
v_call: TRBV25-1
clone_size: .
j_call: TRBJ1-2
cdr3_aa: CASTGGFDGYTF
cdr3_nt: TGTGCCAGCACAGGGGGGTTTGATGGCTACACCTTC

d_call: TRBD2
v_call: TRBV28
clone_size: .
j_call: TRBJ2-3
cdr3_aa: CAASPNSGGGPDTQYF
cdr3_nt: TGTGCCGCGTCGCCCAACTCCGGGGGGGGCCCAGATACGCAGTATTTT

d_call: .
v_call: TRBV14
clone_size: .
j_call: TRBJ2-1
cdr3_aa: CASSRKSGTGLYNEQFF
cdr3_nt: TGTGCCAGCAGCCGAAAAAGCGGGACAGGTCTTTACAATGAGCAGTTCTTC

d_call: .
v_call: TRBV7-2
clone_size: .
j_call: TRBJ2-1
cdr3_aa: CASSLGLGWEVEQFF
cdr3_nt: TGTGCCAGCAGCTTAGGACTGGGGTGGGAGGTTGAGCAGTTCTTC

d_call: .
v_call: TRBV28
clone_size: .
j_call: TRBJ1-2
cdr3_aa: CASRSGPNYGYTF
cdr3_nt: TGTGCCAGCAGATCGGGCCCGAACTATGGCTACACCTTC

d_call: .
v_call: TRBV18
clone_size: .
j_call: TRBJ2-6
cdr3_aa: CASSPPQRPSSGANVLTF
cdr3_nt: TGTGCCAGCTCACCACCGCAACGACCTAGCTCTGGGGCCAACGTCCTGACTTTC

d_call: .
v_call: TRBV6-5
clone_size: .
j_call: TRBJ1-4
cdr3_aa: CASCTPGGPLFF
cdr3_nt: TGTGCCAGCTGCACCCCGGGGGGACCGCTGTTTTTT

d_call: .
v_call: TRBV27
clone_size: .
j_call: TRBJ2-2
cdr3_aa: CASSFGRSTGELFF
cdr3_nt: TGTGCCAGCAGTTTCGGGCGAAGCACCGGGGAGCTGTTTTTT

d_call: .
v_call: TRBV3-1/TRBV3-2
clone_size: .
j_call: TRBJ2-4
cdr3_aa: CASSHRGERYIQYF
cdr3_nt: TGTGCCAGCAGCCACAGGGGGGAGAGGTACATTCAGTACTTC

d_call: TRBD1
v_call: TRBV19
clone_size: .
j_call: TRBJ2-3
cdr3_aa: CASNQGAEDTQYF
cdr3_nt: TGTGCCAGTAATCAGGGGGCAGAGGATACGCAGTATTTT

d_call: TRBD1
v_call: TRBV6-1
clone_size: .
j_call: TRBJ1-3
cdr3_aa: CASSEATGKGNTIYF
cdr3_nt: TGTGCCAGCAGTGAGGCGACAGGGAAAGGAAACACCATATATTTT

d_call: TRBD1
v_call: TRBV18
clone_size: .
j_call: TRBJ1-6
cdr3_aa: CASAGGQNNSPLHF
cdr3_nt: TGTGCCAGCGCAGGGGGCCAAAATAATTCACCCCTCCACTTT

d_call: .
v_call: TRBV7-2
clone_size: .
j_call: TRBJ2-1
cdr3_aa: CASSLNPVEQFF
cdr3_nt: TGTGCCAGCAGCTTAAATCCGGTTGAGCAGTTCTTC

d_call: .
v_call: TRBV14
clone_size: .
j_call: TRBJ2-3
cdr3_aa: CASSQNRGGADTQYF
cdr3_nt: TGTGCCAGCAGCCAGAACAGGGGGGGGGCAGATACGCAGTATTTT

d_call: .
v_call: TRBV9
clone_size: .
j_call: TRBJ1-6
cdr3_aa: CASSPAPQGYSPLHF
cdr3_nt: TGTGCCAGCAGCCCAGCCCCACAGGGCTATTCACCCCTCCACTTT

d_call: .
v_call: TRBV28
clone_size: .
j_call: TRBJ1-6
cdr3_aa: CASSLKIESPLHF
cdr3_nt: TGTGCCAGCAGTTTAAAGATAGAGTCACCCCTCCACTTT

d_call: .
v_call: TRBV5-1
clone_size: few
j_call: TRBJ2-5
cdr3_aa: CASSGFGGRAQETQYF
cdr3_nt: TGCGCCAGCAGCGGTTTTGGGGGGCGGGCCCAAGAGACCCAGTACTTC

d_call: .
v_call: TRBV9
clone_size: .
j_call: TRBJ1-3
cdr3_aa: CASSARTGTQTGNTIYF
cdr3_nt: TGTGCCAGCAGCGCCCGAACAGGGACACAAACTGGAAACACCATATATTTT

d_call: .
v_call: TRBV28
clone_size: .
j_call: TRBJ2-2
cdr3_aa: CASSRPQGNTGELFF
cdr3_nt: TGTGCCAGCAGTCGCCCACAGGGGAACACCGGGGAGCTGTTTTTT

d_call: .
v_call: TRBV6-5
clone_size: .
j_call: TRBJ1-1
cdr3_aa: CASRRASMTEAFF
cdr3_nt: TGTGCCAGCAGGAGGGCCTCTATGACTGAAGCTTTCTTT

d_call: TRBD1
v_call: TRBV6-5
clone_size: .
j_call: TRBJ2-2
cdr3_aa: CASTSTGFTGELFF
cdr3_nt: TGTGCCAGCACCTCGACAGGGTTTACCGGGGAGCTGTTTTTT

d_call: TRBD1
v_call: TRBV27
clone_size: .
j_call: TRBJ1-2
cdr3_aa: CASSSTGGDYYGYTF
cdr3_nt: TGTGCCAGCAGTTCTACAGGGGGCGATTACTATGGCTACACCTTC

d_call: TRBD2
v_call: TRBV19
clone_size: .
j_call: TRBJ2-7
cdr3_aa: CASSISFGASGGYEQYF
cdr3_nt: TGTGCCAGTAGTATCAGCTTCGGGGCCAGCGGGGGATACGAGCAGTACTTC

d_call: TRBD2
v_call: TRBV5-1
clone_size: once
j_call: TRBJ2-3
cdr3_aa: CASSSLAGDHTDTQYF
cdr3_nt: TGCGCCAGCAGCTCCTTAGCGGGGGACCACACAGATACGCAGTATTTT

d_call: TRBD1
v_call: TRBV2
clone_size: .
j_call: TRBJ2-7
cdr3_aa: CASKVGTDTYEQYF
cdr3_nt: TGTGCCAGCAAGGTCGGGACAGATACCTACGAGCAGTACTTC

d_call: TRBD1
v_call: TRBV2
clone_size: few
j_call: TRBJ2-5
cdr3_aa: CASSVTGGKETQYF
cdr3_nt: TGTGCCAGCAGCGTTACAGGGGGGAAAGAGACCCAGTACTTC

d_call: .
v_call: TRBV7-3
clone_size: few
j_call: TRBJ2-2
cdr3_aa: CASSLDLTGELFF
cdr3_nt: TGTGCCAGCAGCTTGGACCTCACCGGGGAGCTGTTTTTT

d_call: .
v_call: TRBV5-1
clone_size: .
j_call: TRBJ1-2
cdr3_aa: CASSLVGGASNYGYTF
cdr3_nt: TGCGCCAGCAGCTTGGTAGGGGGGGCGAGTAACTATGGCTACACCTTC

d_call: .
v_call: TRBV24-1
clone_size: .
j_call: TRBJ2-1
cdr3_aa: CATSDRGQVGGLYNEQFF
cdr3_nt: TGTGCCACCAGTGACAGGGGACAAGTCGGGGGGTTATACAATGAGCAGTTCTTC

d_call: .
v_call: TRBV28
clone_size: few
j_call: TRBJ2-7
cdr3_aa: CASIRGRAGEQYF
cdr3_nt: TGTGCCAGCATTAGGGGCAGGGCAGGAGAGCAGTACTTC

d_call: TRBD1
v_call: TRBV29-1
clone_size: .
j_call: TRBJ1-4
cdr3_aa: CSVVSSRGGEKLFF
cdr3_nt: TGCAGCGTTGTATCGAGCAGGGGGGGTGAAAAACTGTTTTTT

d_call: .
v_call: TRBV5-1
clone_size: .
j_call: TRBJ2-7
cdr3_aa: CASSLGRDYEQYF
cdr3_nt: TGCGCCAGCAGCTTGGGCAGGGACTACGAGCAGTACTTC

d_call: TRBD2
v_call: TRBV28
clone_size: .
j_call: TRBJ2-5
cdr3_aa: CASSEPGLGFQETQYF
cdr3_nt: TGTGCCAGCAGTGAACCGGGACTAGGCTTCCAAGAGACCCAGTACTTC